Below are 20 T cell receptor beta chains sequenced from a single sample in a study of blood T cells in healthy people across ages. A J-beta primer mix and a sample-barcoded 5' primer were used in a second PCR of roughly 6 to 11 cycles. A single record per CDR3 protein comes from TCRdb applying MiXCR to the 5' RACE reads. The sample consists of 600,000 to 1,000,000 distinct CDR3 sequences, 58% of them appearing once. Sequenced sample: blood. All receptors derive from a man under 40 in good health.

J is TRBJ1-6 and V is TRBV20-1, with D perhaps TRBD1 (5 bases). The CDR3 totals 18 residues. The germline CDR1 and CDR2 sequences are DFQATT and SNEGSKA (reference sequence). V lost 1 base and J 0 bases, leaving 16 bases between the germline ends. Here the CDR3 DNA reads TGCAGTGCTAGAGTTTTGGGGACGGCTAGCTCCTATAATTCACCCCTCCACTTT. Its protein is CSARVLGTASSYNSPLHF.

The gene calls are TRBV20-1 and TRBJ2-1, with 11 bases lining up with TRBD2. This CDR3 spans 16 amino acids. J lost 10 bases, V lost 4 bases, and 15 bases had no gene match. In germline, CDR1 is DFQATT, CDR2 SNEGSKA (reference sequence). CDR3: CSATQTTSGSFGEQFF. The CDR3, as DNA: TGCAGTGCTACCCAAACCACTAGCGGGAGTTTCGGCGAGCAGTTCTTC.

This sequence joins TRBV29-1 and TRBJ2-1; D is possibly TRBD1 (6 bases). The CDR3 sequence is 19 residues long. Germline V lookup: CDR1 SQVTM, CDR2 ANQGSEA. With 6 bases removed from V and 0 bases from J, the gap between germline ends came to 27 bases. CDR3 in amino acids: CSVNPRYIRGGRSYNEQFF. The CDR3 DNA reads TGCAGCGTCAATCCCAGGTATATCAGGGGTGGTCGCTCCTACAATGAGCAGTTCTTC.

This chain connects TRBV7-6 to TRBJ2-1, with 8 bases that match TRBD1. The J call may be incorrect, as the DNA end agrees better with TRBJ2-7. This CDR3 spans 15 amino acids. Germline V gives CDR1 SGHVS, CDR2 FNYEAQ. The DNA of the CDR3 is TGTGCCAGCAGCGCCGGACAGGGAGGAGTCTACGAGCAGTACTTC. It is translated as CASSAGQGGVYEQYF.

The chain uses TRBV29-1 and TRBJ1-5; TRBD1 might be the D (6 bases). V was shortened by 0 bases and J by 0 bases, with 12 bases between the two germline ends. The germline gives CDR1 SQVTM, CDR2 ANQGSEA. CDR3 size: 16 residues. The CDR3 here is CSVEERNRVSNQPQHF. The CDR3 DNA follows: TGCAGCGTTGAAGAAAGGAACAGGGTTAGCAATCAGCCCCAGCATTTT. The complete variable domain, with remaining parts taken from reference TRBV29-1 and TRBJ1-5, reads SAVISQKPSRDICQRGTSLTIQCQVDSQVTMMFWYRQQPGQSLTLIATANQGSEATYESGFVIDKFPISRPNLTFSTLTVSNMSPEDSSIYLCSVEERNRVSNQPQHFGDGTRLSIL.

The chain combines TRBV29-1 with TRBJ2-7, with TRBD2 matching over 9 bases. The germline gives CDR1 SQVTM, CDR2 ANQGSEA. With 6 bases clipped from V and 10 bases from J, the junction kept 13 bases outside the gene matches. The CDR3 consists of 13 residues. For the CDR3, the DNA is TGCAGCGTGCTAGCGGGGAGAATGGGCAGTCAGTACTTC. It codes for CSVLAGRMGSQYF.

This sequence joins TRBV7-9 and TRBJ1-2; 7 positions match TRBD1. The CDR3 runs 12 residues. The V gene's germline CDR1 is SEHNR and CDR2 FQNEAQ (reference sequence). J gave up 6 bases and V 8 bases, and 6 bases lay outside the gene matches. The CDR3 DNA reads as TGTGCCAGCCGAACAGGGGAAAATGGCTACACCTTC. Encoded protein: CASRTGENGYTF.

Here the CDR3 reads CASSRNGQLNQPQHF. The CDR3 DNA reads as TGTGCCAGCAGTAGAAACGGACAGCTAAATCAGCCCCAGCATTTT. The chain joins TRBV2 to TRBJ1-5, with D maybe TRBD1 (6 bases). The CDR3 runs to 15 residues. The germline V and J ends were trimmed by 5 bases and 4 bases, with 15 bases remaining between them. Per the germline V gene, CDR1 is SNHLY and CDR2 is FYNNEI.

The chain has TRBV7-2 and TRBJ2-1, with TRBD2 matching 7 bases. CDR1 is SGHTA, CDR2 FQGNSA, per germline. The length of the CDR3 is 14 residues. V shed 6 bases and J 5 bases; nucleotides not matched to a gene: 7. The CDR3 reads CASRRGGDHNEQFF. CDR3 sequence (DNA): TGTGCCAGCAGGCGCGGGGGAGACCACAATGAGCAGTTCTTC.

The chain combines TRBV20-1 with TRBJ2-4; 8 bases are shared with TRBD2. The J call is doubtful: the DNA matches TRBJ2-7 better. The CDR3 spans 15 residues. The germline V gene encodes CDR1 DFQATT and CDR2 SNEGSKA (reference sequence). CDR3 sequence reads: CSARPGAGGVYEQYF. The CDR3 DNA is TGCAGTGCTAGACCCGGGGCGGGGGGCGTCTACGAGCAGTACTTC.

The chain links TRBV5-1 to TRBJ2-7; 7 bases are a match to TRBD1. The CDR3 is made up of 14 amino acids. J was trimmed by 2 bases and V by 6 bases; bases with no gene match: 8. The germline CDR1 and CDR2 sequences are SGHRS and YFSETQ. This chain's CDR3 is CASKRNRGPYEQYF. In DNA, the CDR3 is TGCGCCAGCAAACGGAACAGGGGCCCCTACGAGCAGTACTTC. Full variable domain (remainder filled in from reference TRBV5-1 and TRBJ2-7): KAGVTQTPRYLIKTRGQQVTLSCSPISGHRSVSWYQQTPGQGLQFLFEYFSETQRNKGNFPGRFSGRQFSNSRSEMNVSTLELGDSALYLCASKRNRGPYEQYFGPGTRLTVT.

CDR3 sequence: CSARALTGDPYEQYF. DNA of the CDR3: TGCAGTGCTAGGGCCTTGACAGGAGATCCCTACGAGCAGTACTTC. The rearrangement links TRBV20-1 to TRBJ2-1; tentatively, D is TRBD1 (6 bases). With the DNA end fitting TRBJ2-7 better, the J assignment may be wrong. Germline CDR1 and CDR2: DFQATT and SNEGSKA (reference sequence). The CDR3 sequence is 15 residues long.

This clonotype was counted between two and nine times. The rearrangement links TRBV25-1 to TRBJ2-7, with D hard to call. CDR1 and CDR2 (germline): MGHDK, SYGVNS. This CDR3 is 12 amino acids long. V shed 1 base and J shed 5 bases, with 6 bases lying between them. In nucleotides, the CDR3 is TGTGCCAGCAGTGAATTCCGGGACGAGCAGTACTTC. This sequence encodes CASSEFRDEQYF.

Details on this clonotype: A much more abundant neighbour one base away suggests this may be a read error. The CDR3 is CASSDRDSGETQFF. The CDR3 bases are TGTGCCAGCAGTGATCGTGATAGCGGGGAGACCCAGTTCTTC. The chain couples TRBV2 to TRBJ2-1, with 8 bases matching TRBD2. CDR3 length: 14 residues. Germline V gene sequence: CDR1 SNHLY, CDR2 FYNNEI. Trimming cost V 3 bases and J 13 bases; bases outside gene matches: 11.

V usage is TRBV7-3 and J usage is TRBJ1-2; D is possibly TRBD1 (6 bases). The CDR3 is 14 amino acids. CDR1 is SGHTA, CDR2 FQGTGA, per germline. Trimming cost V 0 bases and J 7 bases, with 12 bases left between them. This CDR3 is CASSLTQTGSGYTF. CDR3 sequence (DNA): TGTGCCAGCAGCTTAACTCAGACAGGATCTGGCTACACCTTC.

The chain joins TRBV4-2 to TRBJ2-7; D gene uncertain. Germline V gene data show CDR1 as LGHNA and CDR2 as YNFKEQ. V was pared by 0 bases and J by 4 bases, with 10 bases between. The CDR3 has 14 residues. DNA of the CDR3: TGTGCCAGCAGCCAAGAATTTATAGCTTACGAGCAGTACTTC. This gives the protein CASSQEFIAYEQYF.

The chain carries TRBV11-1 and TRBJ2-1; 10 bases are a match to TRBD2. The ends lost 5 bases at V and 4 bases at J; junction bases unmatched: 8. This CDR3 region has 16 residues. The germline gives CDR1 SGHAT, CDR2 FQDESV (reference sequence). As DNA, the CDR3 is TGTGCCAGCAGCCAGCCCAGGACTAGCGGATACAATGAGCAGTTCTTC. Translated: CASSQPRTSGYNEQFF.

This clonotype appeared once. The chain has TRBV5-1 and TRBJ2-7, with 12 bases fitting TRBD2. V shed 4 bases, J shed 2 bases, and the junction held 10 bases outside the gene matches. CDR3 length equals 17 residues. Germline V gene data show CDR1 as SGHRS and CDR2 as YFSETQ. The CDR3 nucleotides are TGCGCCAGCAGCCCGTCGACTAGCGGGAGTCCACCCTACGAGCAGTACTTC. Its protein product is CASSPSTSGSPPYEQYF.

This chain uses TRBV7-9 with TRBJ1-4, with D uncertain. The CDR3 contains 12 residues. Germline assignment: CDR1 SEHNR and CDR2 FQNEAQ (reference sequence). V lost 5 bases and J lost 6, with 7 bases in between. The chain's CDR3 is CASSAEHEKLFF. Here the CDR3 DNA reads TGTGCCAGCAGCGCAGAACATGAAAAACTGTTTTTT. The variable domain in full, completed from reference TRBV7-9 and TRBJ1-4, reads DTGVSQNPRHKITKRGQNVTFRCDPISEHNRLYWYRQTLGQGPEFLTYFQNEAQLEKSRLLSDRFSAERPKGSFSTLEIQRTEQGDSAMYLCASSAEHEKLFFGSGTQLSVL.

This clonotype was observed a handful of times. The genes are TRBV29-1 and TRBJ2-7; 9 bases are shared with TRBD1. CDR1 is SQVTM and CDR2 is ANQGSEA in the germline V gene. The length of the CDR3 is 15 residues. With 0 bases clipped from V and 0 bases from J, the junction kept 3 bases outside the gene matches. Here the CDR3 reads CSVEDPDRGSYEQYF. The CDR3 nucleotides are TGCAGCGTTGAAGATCCGGACAGGGGCTCCTACGAGCAGTACTTC.